Listed below are T cell receptor beta chains from one sample, sequenced in a study of blood T cell repertoires in COVID-19. Assay used: immunoSEQ multiplex PCR; TCRdb lists only in-frame clones, some missing. The top ten hold 14% of the sample, which has some 79,000 clones, more than 85% seen once. Sample: peripheral blood. These receptors originate from a man between 65 and 80 years old with active or convalescent COVID-19. The CDR3 runs from the conserved cysteine through the conserved F or W. A D gene is named only where the DNA matches it firmly. Expanded clones get a size class; other rows say once, few or many, or leave the size out.

J,size,D,V,CDR3,DNA
TRBJ1-2,NA,NA,TRBV5-1,CASSLGAGSGYTF,TGCGCCAGCAGCTTGGGTGCGGGAAGTGGCTACACCTTC
TRBJ1-2,NA,NA,TRBV4-3,CASSQDPSYGYTF,TGCGCCAGCAGCCAAGACCCCAGCTATGGCTACACCTTC
TRBJ1-3,NA,NA,TRBV18,CASSTRQEPGNTIYF,TGTGCCAGCTCAACCCGACAGGAACCTGGAAACACCATATATTTT
TRBJ2-3,NA,TRBD2,TRBV19,CASSLLAGGPADTQYF,TGTGCCAGTAGCCTTCTAGCGGGAGGGCCCGCAGATACGCAGTATTTT
TRBJ2-5,few,TRBD1,TRBV9,CASSPSGLTGVETQYF,TGTGCCAGCAGCCCCAGCGGACTCACAGGGGTGGAGACCCAGTACTTC
TRBJ1-2,NA,TRBD1,TRBV18,CASSPGGGRGYTF,TGTGCCAGCTCACCAGGAGGGGGCCGCGGCTACACCTTC
TRBJ2-3,NA,TRBD2,TRBV6-5,CATAGSTDTQYF,TGTGCCACAGCGGGGTCCACAGATACGCAGTATTTT
TRBJ1-1,NA,NA,TRBV24-1,CATTSPGAEAFF,TGTGCCACCACCTCACCGGGGGCTGAAGCTTTCTTT
TRBJ2-7,NA,NA,TRBV5-1,CASSLEPGPYYEQYF,TGCGCCAGCAGCTTGGAACCAGGTCCATACTACGAGCAGTACTTC
TRBJ2-5,NA,TRBD2,TRBV5-1,CASSAEGLAQETQYF,TGCGCCAGCAGCGCGGAGGGACTAGCCCAAGAGACCCAGTACTTC
TRBJ1-3,NA,NA,TRBV18,CASSPARDHSGNTIYF,TGTGCCAGCTCACCGGCACGGGATCACTCTGGAAACACCATATATTTT
TRBJ2-5,NA,NA,TRBV7-3,CASSLGTQETQYF,TGTGCCAGCAGCTTAGGGACACAAGAGACCCAGTACTTC
TRBJ1-5,NA,TRBD1,TRBV18,CASSPGQGNQPQHF,TGTGCCAGCTCACCGGGACAGGGAAATCAGCCCCAGCATTTT
TRBJ1-6,few,TRBD1,TRBV27,CASRGSDRGSLSYNSPLHF,TGTGCCAGCAGGGGATCCGACAGGGGTTCCCTCTCCTATAATTCACCCCTCCACTTT
TRBJ2-4,NA,NA,TRBV14,CASSEVGQAKNIQYF,TGTGCCAGCAGCGAGGTAGGACAAGCCAAAAACATTCAGTACTTC
TRBJ2-6,NA,NA,TRBV28,CASSQGSGAGANVLTF,TGTGCCAGCAGCCAGGGTTCAGGCGCTGGGGCCAACGTCCTGACTTTC
TRBJ1-6,NA,TRBD1,TRBV19,CASSITGQENSPLHF,TGTGCCAGTAGTATCACGGGACAGGAAAATTCACCCCTCCACTTT
TRBJ1-5,NA,NA,TRBV28,CASSSGRRVNQPQHF,TGTGCCAGCTCTAGTGGCAGGCGGGTGAATCAGCCCCAGCATTTT
TRBJ1-1,NA,NA,TRBV27,CASSLEAGGRAFF,TGTGCCAGCAGTTTAGAGGCCGGCGGGAGAGCTTTCTTT
TRBJ2-1,NA,TRBD2,TRBV27,CASRLAANNEQFF,TGTGCCAGCAGACTAGCGGCAAACAATGAGCAGTTCTTC
TRBJ1-2,NA,TRBD1,TRBV28,CASSSGTGPYGYTF,TGTGCCAGCAGTTCCGGGACAGGGCCCTATGGCTACACCTTC
TRBJ1-5,NA,TRBD1,TRBV18,CASSPDRDQPQHF,TGTGCCAGCTCACCAGACAGGGATCAGCCCCAGCATTTT
TRBJ2-5,NA,TRBD1,TRBV7-2,CASSLDRGIETQYF,TGTGCCAGCAGCCTGGACAGGGGGATAGAGACCCAGTACTTC
TRBJ1-2,NA,NA,TRBV12-5,CASGLVGRTYGYTF,TGTGCTAGTGGTTTGGTGGGCAGAACCTATGGCTACACCTTC
TRBJ1-2,NA,NA,TRBV19,CASSIDRPYGYTF,TGTGCCAGTAGTATCGACAGGCCCTATGGCTACACCTTC
TRBJ1-1,NA,NA,TRBV7-3,CASSQGSGTEAFF,TGTGCCAGCAGCCAGGGCAGTGGGACTGAAGCTTTCTTT
TRBJ1-1,NA,TRBD1,TRBV18,CASSPPLPGQGAPPSTF,TGTGCCAGCTCACCTCCGTTACCGGGACAGGGGGCGCCCCCAAGCACCTTT
TRBJ2-7,NA,NA,TRBV7-2,CASSFAAAPLTEQYF,TGTGCCAGCAGCTTCGCCGCCGCCCCACTTACCGAGCAGTACTTC
TRBJ1-2,NA,NA,TRBV28,CASSFAGGNYGYTF,TGTGCCAGCAGTTTTGCGGGGGGGAACTATGGCTACACCTTC
TRBJ2-1,once,TRBD2,TRBV9,CASSLGLAGERDEQFF,TGTGCCAGCAGCCTGGGACTAGCGGGAGAGAGGGATGAGCAGTTCTTC
TRBJ1-2,few,NA,TRBV28,CASSFGGGGGYTF,TGTGCCAGCAGTTTTGGGGGGGGCGGCGGCTACACCTTC
TRBJ2-5,NA,TRBD2,TRBV7-7,CASSPQRLAGETQYF,TGTGCTAGCAGCCCGCAGAGGCTAGCGGGGGAGACCCAGTACTTC
TRBJ1-1,NA,NA,TRBV3-1/TRBV3-2,CASSRREQGFEAFF,TGTGCCAGCAGCCGGCGCGAGCAGGGGTTTGAAGCTTTCTTT
TRBJ2-7,NA,TRBD2,TRBV27,CASSPKGLAGGNEQYF,TGTGCCAGCAGTCCCAAAGGACTAGCGGGAGGTAACGAGCAGTACTTC
TRBJ2-1,NA,NA,TRBV11-2,CASSLERGRGRSAYNEQFF,TGTGCCAGCAGCTTAGAACGTGGCAGGGGTAGAAGTGCCTACAATGAGCAGTTCTTC
TRBJ1-6,few,NA,TRBV2,CASSERGSSYNSPLHF,TGTGCCAGCAGTGAAAGGGGGAGCTCCTATAATTCACCCCTCCACTTT
TRBJ1-1,NA,TRBD1,TRBV7-3,CASSSGTGTEAFF,TGTGCCAGCAGCTCCGGGACAGGGACTGAAGCTTTCTTT
TRBJ2-3,NA,TRBD2,TRBV7-2,CASSSGLVTDTQYF,TGTGCCAGCAGCTCCGGACTAGTCACAGATACGCAGTATTTT
TRBJ2-1,NA,TRBD2,TRBV5-8,CASSLGGTSFRQFF,TGTGCCAGCAGCTTGGGGGGGACTAGCTTTCGGCAGTTCTTC
TRBJ1-4,once,NA,TRBV19,CASSSPGIANEKLFF,TGTGCCAGTAGTTCTCCAGGGATAGCTAATGAAAAACTGTTTTTT
TRBJ2-5,NA,NA,TRBV7-3,CASSLSRQETQYF,TGTGCCAGCAGCTTAAGCAGGCAGGAGACCCAGTACTTC
TRBJ2-2,NA,NA,TRBV11-2,CASSLGRIPPGGELFF,TGTGCCAGCAGCTTAGGCAGAATCCCCCCGGGCGGGGAGCTGTTTTTT
TRBJ2-3,NA,NA,TRBV9,CASSAPLRGRTDTQYF,TGTGCCAGCAGCGCCCCTCTACGAGGGAGGACAGATACGCAGTATTTT
TRBJ2-5,NA,NA,TRBV29-1,CSVEWGVWDQETQYF,TGCAGCGTTGAATGGGGGGTCTGGGACCAAGAGACCCAGTACTTC
TRBJ2-3,NA,TRBD1,TRBV7-3,CASSPDRGYTDTQYF,TGTGCCAGCAGTCCCGACAGGGGGTATACAGATACGCAGTATTTT
TRBJ2-1,once,NA,TRBV11-3,CASSLAGGFGEQFF,TGTGCCAGCAGCTTAGCTGGCGGGTTTGGTGAGCAGTTCTTC
TRBJ2-7,once,NA,TRBV28,CASSLGLSRDEQYF,TGTGCCAGCAGTTTAGGACTGAGCCGCGACGAGCAGTACTTC
TRBJ2-2,NA,TRBD2,TRBV7-8,CASPREGGQNTGELFF,TGTGCCAGCCCCCGGGAGGGAGGGCAGAACACCGGGGAGCTGTTTTTT
TRBJ1-4,NA,NA,TRBV28,CASSLRGYRTSTNEKLFF,TGTGCCAGCAGTTTAAGGGGGTACAGGACATCAACTAATGAAAAACTGTTTTTT